Listed below are T cell receptor beta chains from one sample, sequenced in a study of early T cells in non-severe SARS-CoV-2 infection. TCRdb redid the calling of the 5' RACE reads with MiXCR, one entry per CDR3 protein. The sample holds about 60,000 distinct CDR3 sequences; roughly 18% are singletons and the top ten take 8.9%. The source was whole blood, collected at baseline. The receptors originated from an adult who was a healthcare worker with PCR-confirmed SARS-CoV-2 infection or an uninfected control (not recorded which). CDR3s include the opening cysteine and the closing phenylalanine or tryptophan. Fields, in order: CDR3 length, clone size, V gene, D gene, J gene, CDR3 protein, CDR3 DNA. D genes are given only for firm matches. Size is omitted from some rows. Given values are once, few, many or a class for expanded clones.

16	.	TRBV3-1	.	TRBJ2-3	CASSPKLTDITDTQYF	TGTGCCAGCAGCCCAAAGTTAACCGATATCACAGATACGCAGTATTTT
12	few	TRBV7-9	.	TRBJ2-5	CASSLGSETQYF	TGTGCCAGCAGCTTAGGTTCTGAGACCCAGTACTTC
13	.	TRBV7-2	TRBD1	TRBJ2-4	CASSSTGGNIQYF	TGTGCCAGCAGCTCGACAGGGGGAAACATTCAGTACTTC
12	.	TRBV20-1	.	TRBJ2-7	CSATSARYEQYF	TGCAGTGCTACTAGCGCCCGCTACGAGCAGTACTTC
14	many	TRBV2	.	TRBJ1-1	CASKETTGNTEAFF	TGTGCCAGCAAGGAAACTACTGGGAACACTGAAGCTTTCTTT
14	.	TRBV5-1	TRBD2	TRBJ2-3	CASSLAGPSDTQYF	TGCGCCAGCAGCTTAGCGGGACCGTCCGATACGCAGTATTTT
16	.	TRBV12-3/TRBV12-4	TRBD2	TRBJ2-5	CASSPRSSGSPETQYF	TGTGCCAGCAGCCCCCGTTCTAGCGGGAGTCCGGAGACCCAGTACTTC
15	many	TRBV20-1	TRBD2	TRBJ2-7	CSASLAGVRSYEQYF	TGCAGTGCTAGTCTAGCGGGAGTTCGGTCCTACGAGCAGTACTTC
13	.	TRBV6-5	TRBD1	TRBJ1-3	CATYRGNGNTIYF	TGTGCCACCTACAGGGGTAATGGAAACACCATATATTTT
16	few	TRBV6-5	TRBD1	TRBJ2-1	CASSPRGTGEYNEQFF	TGTGCCAGCAGTCCCAGGGGGACAGGAGAATACAATGAGCAGTTCTTC
15	few	TRBV6-5	TRBD1	TRBJ2-7	CASSYKTGGRYEQYF	TGTGCCAGCAGTTACAAAACAGGGGGGAGATACGAGCAGTACTTC
13	.	TRBV3-1	.	TRBJ2-2	CASGAQAGGELFF	TGTGCCAGCGGGGCCCAGGCCGGCGGGGAGCTGTTTTTT
12	many	TRBV3-1	TRBD1	TRBJ2-1	CASRDRVNEQFF	TGTGCCAGCAGGGACAGGGTCAATGAGCAGTTCTTC
16	.	TRBV10-3	TRBD2	TRBJ2-3	CAISDPSGGAGDTQYF	TGTGCCATCAGTGACCCTAGCGGGGGGGCAGGAGATACGCAGTATTTT
14	once	TRBV11-2	.	TRBJ1-2	CASRPGRGSYGYTF	TGTGCCAGCAGACCCGGACGGGGCTCCTATGGCTACACCTTC
15	few	TRBV2	.	TRBJ2-3	CASSEQGLRADTQYF	TGTGCCAGCAGTGAACAGGGTCTTCGGGCAGATACGCAGTATTTT
14	once	TRBV11-3	TRBD1	TRBJ2-2	CASSRDRKTGELFF	TGTGCCAGCAGCCGGGACAGGAAAACCGGGGAGCTGTTTTTT
12	few	TRBV2	.	TRBJ2-5	CASSGDGETQYF	TGTGCCAGCAGTGGGGACGGCGAGACCCAGTACTTC
16	.	TRBV28	.	TRBJ1-1	CASSFTPGSANTEAFF	TGTGCCAGCAGTTTCACCCCCGGGTCAGCGAACACTGAAGCTTTCTTT
13	.	TRBV12-3/TRBV12-4	TRBD1	TRBJ1-1	CASSPGTGRPAFF	TGTGCCAGCAGTCCAGGGACAGGGCGTCCGGCTTTCTTT
15	.	TRBV20-1	TRBD2	TRBJ2-3	CSADTIAGGPDTQYF	TGCAGTGCTGACACTATAGCGGGGGGGCCAGATACGCAGTATTTT
16	.	TRBV4-1	TRBD1	TRBJ1-2	CASSQGPTGGDYGYTF	TGCGCCAGCAGCCAAGGCCCGACAGGGGGAGACTATGGCTACACCTTC